Listed here are 9 T cell receptor beta chains from one sample, sequenced in a study of cytomegalovirus exposure and HLA in healthy donors. PCR amplification relied on 60 Vbeta primers (plus 13 Jbeta primers). Profiling relied on immunoSEQ multiplex PCR, and the TCRdb table lists in-frame clones only, not all of them. Found here are roughly 20,000 clones, about 78% of them singletons; the top ten hold approximately 8%. The source material was PBMCs. These receptors all come from a man in his sixties in good health and CMV-seronegative.

V and J are TRBV30 and TRBJ2-1; 10 bases are shared with TRBD1. Germline loops: CDR1 GTSNPN, CDR2 SVGIG (reference sequence). CDR3 length: 16 residues. V was clipped by 2 bases and J by 11 bases; unmatched bases: 15. CDR3 bases: TGTGCCTGGAGTATGACAGGCCCCGGACAGGGGGGAAAGCAGTTCTTC. Amino acid sequence: CAWSMTGPGQGGKQFF.

This sequence joins TRBV28 and TRBJ1-4, with unresolved D. The CDR3 covers 12 residues. Looked up from germline, CDR1 is MDHEN and CDR2 is SYDVKM. V lost 7 bases and J 10 bases, leaving 13 bases between the germline ends. CDR3 sequence: CASNTFPRKLFF. CDR3 sequence (DNA): TGTGCCAGCAATACATTTCCCAGAAAACTGTTTTTT.

This clone was observed a few times. This sequence joins TRBV11-2 and TRBJ2-3; D is ambiguous. The CDR3 extends over 13 amino acids. V was cut by 4 bases and J by 6 bases, with 11 bases left in between. The germline gives CDR1 SGHAT, CDR2 FQNNGV. The CDR3 spells CASSSQLSDTQYF. In DNA, the CDR3 is TGTGCCAGCAGCTCCCAACTATCTGATACGCAGTATTTT.

The chain has TRBV18 and TRBJ1-5; 10 positions match TRBD1. The length of the CDR3 is 16 residues. Trimming cost V 6 bases and J 3 bases; bases outside gene matches: 8. Per germline, CDR1 KGHSH and CDR2 LQKENI. This CDR3 reads CASSPGQGNINQPQHF. The CDR3 region has the DNA TGTGCCAGCTCGCCGGGACAGGGGAATATCAATCAGCCCCAGCATTTT.

The chain is built from TRBV27 and TRBJ2-2, with 11 bases identical to TRBD2. V lost 10 bases to trimming and J lost 2 bases; unmatched junction nucleotides: 15. CDR3 length: 18 amino acids. CDR1 is MNHEY, CDR2 SMNVEV, per germline (reference sequence). CDR3 region: CATSPRASGRPNTGELFF. The CDR3 DNA sequence: TGTGCCACCTCCCCACGGGCTAGCGGGAGGCCCAACACCGGGGAGCTGTTTTTT.

This chain joins TRBV6-4 and TRBJ2-4; D possibly corresponds to TRBD1 (7 bases). Germline V CDR1 and CDR2: MRHNA, SNTAGT. This CDR3 has 18 residues. The V end lost 6 bases, the J end lost 1 base, and 22 bases lay between the germline ends. Here the CDR3 DNA reads TGTGCCAGCAGAATGAGACAGGGTCTAGGGAGGGCCAAAAACATTCAGTACTTC. Amino acid sequence: CASRMRQGLGRAKNIQYF.

J is TRBJ2-1 and V is TRBV15; 9 bases match TRBD2. The CDR3 length is 15 residues. Losses at the gene ends were 3 bases for V and 7 bases for J; bases not matched to a gene: 7. Germline-derived CDR1 and CDR2 are LNHNV and YYDKDF (reference sequence). CDR3 DNA sequence: TGTGCCACCAGCAGGAAGCGGGAGGCTAAGAATGAGCAGTTCTTC. This sequence encodes CATSRKREAKNEQFF.

The gene calls are TRBV27 and TRBJ2-3; a weak D match, TRBD1 (6 bases). The CDR3 covers 18 residues. CDR1 is MNHEY and CDR2 is SMNVEV in the germline V gene (reference sequence). Trimming took off 8 bases at V and 3 bases at J, with 27 bases between the two ends. CDR3 sequence (DNA): TGTGCCAGCCCATCCCAGGGGCGACGGAAGTGCGGGACAGATACGCAGTATTTT. Protein product: CASPSQGRRKCGTDTQYF.

The chain uses TRBV6-5 and TRBJ1-2; 9 bases are a match to TRBD1. Looked up from germline, CDR1 is MNHEY and CDR2 is SVGAGI. This CDR3 is built from 15 residues. V dropped 6 bases and J dropped 7; count of bases not matched to a gene: 12. The CDR3 bases are TGTGCCAGCAGCTCTTCCGGGACAGGGTTGGGTGGCTACACCTTC. Its translation is CASSSSGTGLGGYTF.